This T cell receptor beta chain originates from a study of human T cells and chemical hapten exposure. This clonotype was recorded a few times. One entry per CDR3 protein results from TCRdb running MiXCR on the RACE reads. Counted here are fewer than 400,000 distinct CDR3 sequences, 5.5% to 8% occurring once; the ten biggest clones make up 7% to 10%. Time point in this sample: patch test 1, 2 weeks after DPC sensitization. The treatment is: therapeutic diphenylcyclopropenone sensitization with weekly scalp DPC. The sequencing used whole blood, collected in connection with sensitization to the hapten diphenylcyclopropenone (DPC). The origin of this receptor is a woman between 18 and 29 years old with alopecia areata. Some clones in this sample may be carry-over from other donors' samples.

CDR3 sequence reads: CASSQVRGSGELFF. In DNA, the CDR3 is TGTGCCAGCAGCCAAGTTAGAGGGTCCGGGGAGCTGTTTTTT. The chain has TRBV3-1 and TRBJ2-2; the D gene is possibly TRBD2 (5 bases). The CDR3 contains 14 residues. The germline V gene encodes CDR1 LGHDT and CDR2 YNNKEL (reference sequence). V was pared by 1 base and J by 6 bases, with 9 bases between.